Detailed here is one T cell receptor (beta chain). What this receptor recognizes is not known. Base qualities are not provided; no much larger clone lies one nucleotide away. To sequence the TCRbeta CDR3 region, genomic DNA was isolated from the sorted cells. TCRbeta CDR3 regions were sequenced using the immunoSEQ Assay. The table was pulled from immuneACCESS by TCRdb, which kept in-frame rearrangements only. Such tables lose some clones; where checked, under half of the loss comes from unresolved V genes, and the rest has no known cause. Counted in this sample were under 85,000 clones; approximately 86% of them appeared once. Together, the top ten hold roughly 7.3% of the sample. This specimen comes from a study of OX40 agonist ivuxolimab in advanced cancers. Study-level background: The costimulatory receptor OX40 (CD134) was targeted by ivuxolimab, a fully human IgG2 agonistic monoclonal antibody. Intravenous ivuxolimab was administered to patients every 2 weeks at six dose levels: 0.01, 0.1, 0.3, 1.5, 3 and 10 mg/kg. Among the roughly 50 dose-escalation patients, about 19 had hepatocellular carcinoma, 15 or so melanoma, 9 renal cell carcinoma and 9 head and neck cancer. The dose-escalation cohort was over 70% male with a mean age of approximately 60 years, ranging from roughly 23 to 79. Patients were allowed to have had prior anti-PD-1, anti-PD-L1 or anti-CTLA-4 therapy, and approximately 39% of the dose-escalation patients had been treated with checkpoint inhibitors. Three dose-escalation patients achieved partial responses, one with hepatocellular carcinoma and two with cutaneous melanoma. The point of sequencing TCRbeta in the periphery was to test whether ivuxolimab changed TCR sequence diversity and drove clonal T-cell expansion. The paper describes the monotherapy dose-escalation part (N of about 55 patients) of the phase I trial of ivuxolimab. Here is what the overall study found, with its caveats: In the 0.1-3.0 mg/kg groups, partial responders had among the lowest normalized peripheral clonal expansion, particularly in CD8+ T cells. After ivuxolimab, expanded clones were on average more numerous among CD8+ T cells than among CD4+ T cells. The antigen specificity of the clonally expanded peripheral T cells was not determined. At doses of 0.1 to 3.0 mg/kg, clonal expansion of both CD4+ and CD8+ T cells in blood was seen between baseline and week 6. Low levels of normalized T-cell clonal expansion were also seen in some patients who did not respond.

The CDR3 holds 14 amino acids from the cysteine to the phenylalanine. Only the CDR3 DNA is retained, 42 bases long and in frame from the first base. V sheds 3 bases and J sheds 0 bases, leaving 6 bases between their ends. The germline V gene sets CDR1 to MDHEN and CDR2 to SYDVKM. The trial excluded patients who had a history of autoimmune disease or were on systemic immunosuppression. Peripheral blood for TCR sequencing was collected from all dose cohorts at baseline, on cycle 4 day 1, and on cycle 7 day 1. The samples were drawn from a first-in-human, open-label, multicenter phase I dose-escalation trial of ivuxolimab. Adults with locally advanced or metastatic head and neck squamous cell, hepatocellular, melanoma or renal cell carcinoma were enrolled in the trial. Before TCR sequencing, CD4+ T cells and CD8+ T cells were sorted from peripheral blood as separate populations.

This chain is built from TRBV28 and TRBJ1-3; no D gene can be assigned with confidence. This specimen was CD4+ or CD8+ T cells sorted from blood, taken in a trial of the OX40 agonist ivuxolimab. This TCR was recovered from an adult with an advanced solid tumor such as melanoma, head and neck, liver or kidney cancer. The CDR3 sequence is CASSFGSSGNTIYF. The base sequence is TGTGCCAGCAGTTTCGGGAGCTCTGGAAACACCATATATTTT.